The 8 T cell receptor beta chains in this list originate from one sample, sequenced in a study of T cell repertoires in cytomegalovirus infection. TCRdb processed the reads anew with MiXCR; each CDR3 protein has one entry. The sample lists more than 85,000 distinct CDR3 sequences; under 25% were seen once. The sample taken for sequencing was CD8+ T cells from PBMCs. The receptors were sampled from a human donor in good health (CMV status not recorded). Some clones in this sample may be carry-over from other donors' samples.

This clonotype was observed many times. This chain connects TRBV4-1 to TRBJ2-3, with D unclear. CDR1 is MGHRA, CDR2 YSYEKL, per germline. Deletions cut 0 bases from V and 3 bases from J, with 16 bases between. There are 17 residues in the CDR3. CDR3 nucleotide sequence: TGCGCCAGCAGCCAAGATAGGGTCGGCAGTGTAACAGATACGCAGTATTTT. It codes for CASSQDRVGSVTDTQYF.

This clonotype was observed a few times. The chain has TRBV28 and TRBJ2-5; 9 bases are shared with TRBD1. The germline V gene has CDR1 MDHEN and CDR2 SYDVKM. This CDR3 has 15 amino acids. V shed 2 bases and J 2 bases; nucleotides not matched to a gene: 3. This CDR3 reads CASSLRDRVQETQYF. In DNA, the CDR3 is TGTGCCAGCAGTTTAAGGGACAGGGTACAAGAGACCCAGTACTTC.

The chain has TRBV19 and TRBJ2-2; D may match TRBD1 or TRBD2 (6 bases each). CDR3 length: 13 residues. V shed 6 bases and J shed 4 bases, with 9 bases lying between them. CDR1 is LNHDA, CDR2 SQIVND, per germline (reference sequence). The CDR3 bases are TGTGCCAGTAGCGAGGGGGGCACCGGGGAGCTGTTTTTT. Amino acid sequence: CASSEGGTGELFF.

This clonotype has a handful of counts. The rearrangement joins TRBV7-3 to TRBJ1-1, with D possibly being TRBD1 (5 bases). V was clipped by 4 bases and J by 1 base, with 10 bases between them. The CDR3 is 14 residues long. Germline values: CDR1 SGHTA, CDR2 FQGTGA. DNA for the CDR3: TGTGCCAGCAGCTCCGGGGGGAGGAACACTGAAGCTTTCTTT. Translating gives CASSSGGRNTEAFF.

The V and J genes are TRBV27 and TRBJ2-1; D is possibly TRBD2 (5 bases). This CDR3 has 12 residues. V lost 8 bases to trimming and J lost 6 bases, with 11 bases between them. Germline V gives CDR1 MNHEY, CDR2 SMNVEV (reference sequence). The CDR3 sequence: CASVTGSNEQFF. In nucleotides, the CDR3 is TGTGCCAGCGTCACGGGGAGCAATGAGCAGTTCTTC.

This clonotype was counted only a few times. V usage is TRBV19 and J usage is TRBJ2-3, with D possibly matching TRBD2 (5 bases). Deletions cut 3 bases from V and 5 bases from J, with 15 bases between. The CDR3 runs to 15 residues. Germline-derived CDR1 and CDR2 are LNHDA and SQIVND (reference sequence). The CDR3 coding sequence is TGTGCCAGTAGTATGCCGGGGAGACCGCAAGATACGCAGTATTTT. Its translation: CASSMPGRPQDTQYF.

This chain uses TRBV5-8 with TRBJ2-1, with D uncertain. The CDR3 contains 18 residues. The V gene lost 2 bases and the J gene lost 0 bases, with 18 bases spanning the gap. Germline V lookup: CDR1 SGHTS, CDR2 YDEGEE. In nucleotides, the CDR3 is TGTGCCAGCAGCTTCCCGCTTACTGATAAGAGCTCCTACAATGAGCAGTTCTTC. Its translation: CASSFPLTDKSSYNEQFF.

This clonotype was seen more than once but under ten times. CDR3 region: CASRGQGFEQFF. CDR3 sequence (DNA): TGTGCCAGTAGGGGACAGGGGTTTGAGCAGTTCTTC. This rearrangement joins TRBV19 to TRBJ2-1, with 10 bases aligning to TRBD1. The junction had 2 bases not matched to a gene; V was cut back by 6 bases and J by 9 bases. The CDR3 sequence is 12 residues long. Germline assignment: CDR1 LNHDA and CDR2 SQIVND (reference sequence).